This TCR beta chain stems from a study of control samples from healthy donors and cancer patients. Generated by immunoSEQ multiplex PCR, the TCRdb table keeps only in-frame clones and is missing some. The sample has 98,000 or so clones; roughly 90% are singletons. The CDR3 loop spans 11 amino acids. Trimming took 7 bases from V and 6 from J, leaving 10 bases between them. CDR1 is SQVTM and CDR2 is ANQGSEA in the germline V gene. This chain uses TRBV29-1 with TRBJ2-1; D is tentatively TRBD1 or TRBD2 (5 bases each). The sample consisted of blood. This sequence was found in a woman aged 65 to 85 in good health. CDR3 amino acids: CSGETANEQFF. The CDR3 DNA reads as TGCAGCGGGGAGACAGCCAATGAGCAGTTCTTC.